The 13 T cell receptor beta chains in this list originate from one sample, sequenced in a study of molecular identifiers for immune sequencing clone quantification. MiXCR was run by TCRdb on the PCR reads, yielding one entry per CDR3 protein. This table has approximately 680,000 distinct CDR3 sequences, about 25% appearing once. Sequencing was done on a sample of naive CD8+ T cells from blood, with Jurkat cell RNA spiked in. Subset defined: FACS-sorted CD8+CD4-CCR7+CD45RA+ naive T cells. The receptors were gathered from a human donor in good health. Some libraries in this study had Jurkat cell RNA spiked in.

This sequence joins TRBV6-6 and TRBJ2-1; D is perhaps TRBD2 (6 bases). CDR1 is MNHNY, CDR2 SVGAGI, per germline (reference sequence). The CDR3 consists of 16 residues. Trimming cost V 7 bases and J 6 bases, with 22 bases left between them. In nucleotides, the CDR3 is TGTGCCAGCACCATCTCCCTGGCGGGATTAGTCAATGAGCAGTTCTTC. Its protein is CASTISLAGLVNEQFF.

Many counts were recorded for this clonotype. The chain has TRBV2 and TRBJ2-3; 9 nucleotides match TRBD2. V shed 4 bases and J 7 bases; nucleotides not matched to a gene: 24. Germline V gives CDR1 SNHLY, CDR2 FYNNEI. This CDR3 comprises 20 residues. This chain's CDR3 is CASSGPDSLASGGPSNTQYF. In DNA, the CDR3 is TGTGCCAGCAGTGGCCCAGACTCGTTGGCCAGCGGGGGGCCTTCAAATACGCAGTATTTT.

This clonotype turned up a few times. V is TRBV18 and J is TRBJ2-7, with 10 positions matching TRBD1. The germline CDR1 and CDR2 sequences are KGHSH and LQKENI. V dropped 3 bases and J dropped 7; count of bases not matched to a gene: 12. The CDR3 extends over 16 amino acids. CDR3 in DNA: TGTGCCAGCTCACCTCCAATCCCAAGGACAGGGGGGGAGCAGTACTTC. Its translation: CASSPPIPRTGGEQYF.

This clonotype appeared many times. The V call is TRBV4-1, the J call TRBJ1-5, with 7 bases matching TRBD1. J gave up 5 bases and V 0 bases, and 4 bases lay outside the gene matches. Germline V gene sequence: CDR1 MGHRA, CDR2 YSYEKL. There are 15 residues in the CDR3. The CDR3 spells CASSQEDREDQPQHF. The CDR3 bases are TGCGCCAGCAGCCAAGAAGACAGGGAAGATCAGCCCCAGCATTTT.

The table lists this clonotype with a few counts. V usage is TRBV2 and J usage is TRBJ1-1, with TRBD1 identical over 7 bases. The CDR3 consists of 18 residues. Per germline, CDR1 SNHLY and CDR2 FYNNEI. Unmatched junction bases numbered 18, after V lost 7 bases and J lost 1 base. The CDR3 here is CASTPLEGAVRTNTEAFF. CDR3 sequence (DNA): TGTGCCAGCACCCCTCTAGAGGGGGCGGTTCGAACGAACACTGAAGCTTTCTTT.

This clonotype was counted a few times. The chain carries TRBV6-2 or TRBV6-3 and TRBJ2-1, with a weak D call TRBD2 (6 bases). The CDR3 runs to 17 residues. Trimming took off 5 bases at V and 0 bases at J, with 17 bases between the two ends. In germline, CDR1 is MNHEY, CDR2 SVGEGT. CDR3 amino acids: CASSPPARDSSYNEQFF. As DNA, the CDR3 is TGTGCCAGCAGTCCACCGGCGCGGGATAGCTCCTACAATGAGCAGTTCTTC.

V is TRBV18 and J is TRBJ2-3, with 7 bases fitting TRBD2. The V segment lost 3 bases and the J segment 2 bases; nucleotides outside the gene matches: 14. CDR1 and CDR2 (germline): KGHSH, LQKENI. The CDR3 runs 18 residues. CDR3 residues: CASSPPQLSGAVTDTQYF. CDR3 in DNA: TGTGCCAGCTCACCCCCGCAGCTGAGCGGGGCAGTCACAGATACGCAGTATTTT.

This clonotype was recorded a few times. The chain links TRBV6-5 to TRBJ2-7; TRBD1 might be the D (5 bases). CDR1 is MNHEY, CDR2 SVGAGI, per germline. Trimming removed 0 bases from V and 2 bases from J, with 8 bases in between. The CDR3 extends over 14 amino acids. CDR3 loop: CASSYSPGTYEQYF. The CDR3 bases are TGTGCCAGCAGTTACTCGCCAGGGACCTACGAGCAGTACTTC.

This clonotype was observed at least ten times. Germline is not matched at one junction end, which may reflect a read error. V is TRBV12-3 or TRBV12-4 and J is TRBJ1-2; D gene ambiguous. This CDR3 region has 11 residues. The CDR3 DNA reads TGTGCCAGCAGCCTCGGCTTGGGTTTAGTCTTC. Translated: CASSLGLGLVF.

In regard to this clonotype: Possible read error: a much larger clone is one base away. As the CDR3 is not closed by the conserved phenylalanine or tryptophan, this likely results from a read error. V is TRBV20-1 and J is TRBJ2-7; D unclear. The V end lost 0 bases, the J end lost 2 bases, and 11 bases lay between the germline ends. Germline V gene sequence: CDR1 DFQATT, CDR2 SNEGSKA (reference sequence). The CDR3 has 14 amino acids. The CDR3 bases are TGCAGTGCTAGAGATCTGGGTATAGCCTACGAGCAGTACTTG. This gives the protein CSARDLGIAYEQYL.

This clonotype has at least ten counts. The chain carries TRBV7-9 and TRBJ1-1; D is undetermined. Germline V gives CDR1 SEHNR, CDR2 FQNEAQ (reference sequence). The CDR3 totals 12 residues. V lost 4 bases and J lost 4, with 7 bases in between. CDR3 nucleotides: TGTGCCAGCAGCTCCGTTCCCACTGAAGCTTTCTTT. Its translation: CASSSVPTEAFF.

The chain employs TRBV5-4 and TRBJ1-2, with D unclear. There are 16 residues in the CDR3. Trimming stripped 1 base from V and 6 bases from J, with 19 bases between. Germline CDR1 and CDR2: SGHNT and YYREEE (reference sequence). Here the CDR3 reads CASSLRHEAGRNGYTF. CDR3 in DNA: TGTGCCAGCAGCTTGAGGCATGAGGCAGGCAGGAATGGCTACACCTTC.

As regards this clonotype: The junction does not match germline at one end; this may be a read error. The rearrangement joins TRBV4-3 to TRBJ2-7; 7 bases agree with TRBD1. This CDR3 is built from 19 residues. Germline CDR1 LGHNA, CDR2 YSLEER. The CDR3 region is CDSSHHLGDSSRPPYEQYF. In DNA form, the CDR3 reads TGCGACAGCAGCCATCACCTCGGGGACAGCTCCAGACCTCCCTACGAGCAGTACTTC.